Detailed here is one T cell receptor (beta chain). The antigen is not known. The isolated RNA, all of it, was reverse transcribed, so expressed TCRB transcripts were what got sequenced. The data were produced by immunoSEQ multiplex PCR, yet TCRdb's version contains in-frame clones alone and is incomplete. The data hold around 710,000 clones, with around 12% observed a single time. Germline CDR1 MGHRA, CDR2 YSYEKL. Losses at the gene ends were 3 bases for V and 3 bases for J; bases not matched to a gene: 8. CDR3 length: 15 amino acids. This entry belongs to a study of beta chain features in type 1 diabetes. Study results and caveats: People with Type 1 diabetes carried modestly yet significantly shorter TCRB CDR3s in all four CD4+ subsets.

The material sequenced was naive CD4+ T cells from blood. The clonotype comes from a man aged 25 to 40 with type 1 diabetes. The genes are TRBV4-1 and TRBJ2-7; 7 positions match TRBD1. The CDR3 DNA sequence: TGCGCCAGCAGCCAGATGTCGACAGGGAGCTACGAGCAGTACTTC. Its protein is CASSQMSTGSYEQYF.